This T cell receptor (beta chain) was documented in a study of CD8+CD57+ T cells in acquired aplastic anemia. Findings and caveats of the study: Patients had approximately 29 CD8+ CDR3 sequences in common with controls (the shared set).

To note about this clonotype: The antigen is unknown.

The CDR3 length is 12 residues. V was clipped by 4 bases and J by 3 bases, with 9 bases between them. Germline loops: CDR1 SQVTM, CDR2 ANQGSEA. CDR3 and TCR beta VDJ profiling relied on a genomic DNA template. TCRdb independently ran MiXCR on the reads; one entry per CDR3 protein. This table has around 250,000 distinct CDR3 sequences, approximately 57% appearing once. The receptor was isolated from a human donor with severe aplastic anemia or a healthy control (not recorded which). The source material was sorted CD4+, CD8+, or CD8+CD57+ T cells (not recorded which) from PBMCs. The chain combines TRBV29-1 with TRBJ1-1; a possible D gene is TRBD1 (5 bases). The CDR3 bases are TGCAGCGTTGTATTGGGGCACACTGAAGCTTTCTTT. It translates to CSVVLGHTEAFF.